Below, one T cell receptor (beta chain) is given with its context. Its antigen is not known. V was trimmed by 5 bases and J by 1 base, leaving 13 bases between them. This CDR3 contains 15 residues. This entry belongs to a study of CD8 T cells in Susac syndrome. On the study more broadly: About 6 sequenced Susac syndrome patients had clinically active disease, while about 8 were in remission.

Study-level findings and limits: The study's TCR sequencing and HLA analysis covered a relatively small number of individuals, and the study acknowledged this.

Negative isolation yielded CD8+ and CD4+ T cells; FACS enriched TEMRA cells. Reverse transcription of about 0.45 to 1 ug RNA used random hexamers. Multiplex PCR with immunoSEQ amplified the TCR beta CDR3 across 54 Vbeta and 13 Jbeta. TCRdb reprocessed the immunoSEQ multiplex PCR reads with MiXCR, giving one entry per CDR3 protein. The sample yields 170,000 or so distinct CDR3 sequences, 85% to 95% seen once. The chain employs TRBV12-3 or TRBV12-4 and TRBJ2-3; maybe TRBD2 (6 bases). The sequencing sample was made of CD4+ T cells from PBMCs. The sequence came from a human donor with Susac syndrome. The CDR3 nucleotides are TGTGCCAGCAGTGGGGTCTGGAGGGGCACAGATACGCAGTATTTT. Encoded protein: CASSGVWRGTDTQYF.